These 30 T cell receptor beta chains were all obtained from the same sample, sequenced in a study of blood T cell repertoires in COVID-19. Method: immunoSEQ multiplex PCR; TCRdb's copy keeps in-frame clones and lacks some. The sample holds fewer than 35,000 clones, 82% seen once. The sequenced material came from peripheral blood. These receptors were collected from a man aged 80 or over with active or convalescent COVID-19.

The rearrangement links TRBV29-1 to TRBJ1-1; D may be TRBD1 (6 bases). V gave up 5 bases and J gave up 7 bases, with 14 bases separating them. This CDR3 contains 12 residues. CDR1 and CDR2 (germline): SQVTM, ANQGSEA. CDR3: CSVSPGASEAFF. As DNA, the CDR3 is TGCAGCGTTTCCCCAGGGGCCAGTGAAGCTTTCTTT. Supplemented by reference TRBV29-1 and TRBJ1-1, the full variable domain reads SAVISQKPSRDICQRGTSLTIQCQVDSQVTMMFWYRQQPGQSLTLIATANQGSEATYESGFVIDKFPISRPNLTFSTLTVSNMSPEDSSIYLCSVSPGASEAFFGQGTRLTVV.

This clone appeared a few times. The chain combines TRBV4-2 with TRBJ2-7; TRBD1 aligns across 7 bases. The germline V gene has CDR1 LGHNA and CDR2 YNFKEQ. The CDR3 is 14 residues long. The ends lost 0 bases at V and 2 bases at J; junction bases unmatched: 1. CDR3 in amino acids: CASSQERGPYEQYF. CDR3 nucleotide sequence: TGTGCCAGCAGCCAAGAGAGGGGGCCCTACGAGCAGTACTTC.

The chain uses TRBV7-3 and TRBJ1-1, with D possibly TRBD1 on 6 matching bases. Germline values: CDR1 SGHTA, CDR2 FQGTGA. There are 13 residues in the CDR3. Trimming removed 5 bases from V and 6 bases from J, with 13 bases in between. The CDR3 nucleotides read TGTGCCAGCAGCCAGGGGCGGGAGTCTGAAGCTTTCTTT. It specifies CASSQGRESEAFF.

V is TRBV5-1 and J is TRBJ2-7, with TRBD2 as a possible D gene (6 bases). With 5 bases removed from V and 6 bases from J, the gap between germline ends came to 18 bases. The length of the CDR3 is 14 residues. In germline, CDR1 is SGHRS, CDR2 YFSETQ. The CDR3: CASREGALGGEQYF. The CDR3, as DNA: TGCGCCAGCAGAGAAGGGGCGCTGGGGGGCGAGCAGTACTTC.

This chain connects TRBV2 to TRBJ1-1; 8 nucleotides match TRBD1. The germline V gene encodes CDR1 SNHLY and CDR2 FYNNEI. Losses at the gene ends were 6 bases for V and 5 bases for J; bases not matched to a gene: 2. This CDR3 has 12 residues. The DNA for the CDR3 is TGTGCCAGCAGACAGGGGGGTACTGAAGCTTTCTTT. Encoded protein: CASRQGGTEAFF. Supplemented by reference TRBV2 and TRBJ1-1, the full variable domain reads EPEVTQTPSHQVTQMGQEVILRCVPISNHLYFYWYRQILGQKVEFLVSFYNNEISEKSEIFDDQFSVERPDGSNFTLKIRSTKLEDSAMYFCASRQGGTEAFFGQGTRLTVV.

The rearrangement joins TRBV19 to TRBJ2-3; 8 bases fit TRBD2. Unmatched junction bases numbered 6, after V lost 3 bases and J lost 4 bases. The CDR3 is 15 amino acids. Germline V gene data show CDR1 as LNHDA and CDR2 as SQIVND (reference sequence). The CDR3 nucleotides are TGTGCCAGTAGTATTCGGCGGGGGGCGGCAGATACGCAGTATTTT. Its protein product is CASSIRRGAADTQYF.

A remark on this clone: The junction differs from germline at one of its ends, possibly a read error. The chain employs TRBV2 and TRBJ2-3, with 8 bases aligning to TRBD1. Germline V CDR1 and CDR2: SNHLY, FYNNEI. This CDR3 spans 14 amino acids. CDR3 in amino acids: CASSEGQGGDTQYF. The CDR3 coding sequence is TGTGCCAGCAGCGAAGGACAGGGTGGAGATACGCAGTATTTT.

The chain couples TRBV10-3 to TRBJ2-5; TRBD2 is a possible D gene (6 bases). The germline CDR1 and CDR2 sequences are ENHRY and SYGVKD. The CDR3 runs 15 residues. V was clipped by 2 bases and J by 4 bases, with 14 bases between them. CDR3 nucleotide sequence: TGTGCCATCAGTGAGAGTGGAGGGCTAGGAGAGACCCAGTACTTC. Translated: CAISESGGLGETQYF.

The chain is built from TRBV27 and TRBJ2-1; weak D call: TRBD2 (5 bases). The germline V gene encodes CDR1 MNHEY and CDR2 SMNVEV (reference sequence). CDR3 length: 17 residues. Trimming removed 5 bases from V and 1 base from J, with 18 bases in between. The CDR3 here is CASSPRYSERSYNEQFF. The CDR3 region has the DNA TGTGCCAGCAGTCCAAGATATAGCGAACGTTCCTACAATGAGCAGTTCTTC.

The V gene is TRBV10-3, the J gene TRBJ1-2; a weak D match, TRBD1 (6 bases). The CDR3 extends over 14 amino acids. V was pared by 5 bases and J by 4 bases, with 14 bases between. In germline, CDR1 is ENHRY, CDR2 SYGVKD. CDR3 protein: CAISNTGNFYGYTF. CDR3 coding DNA: TGTGCCATCAGTAATACAGGGAATTTCTATGGCTACACCTTC.

This clone ranks as medium-sized (0.01 to 0.1%). The chain combines TRBV27 with TRBJ2-7; D remains unclear. The germline V gene encodes CDR1 MNHEY and CDR2 SMNVEV (reference sequence). The CDR3 consists of 13 residues. V gave up 9 bases and J gave up 0 bases, with 12 bases separating them. CDR3 amino acids: CASSVANSYEQYF. The CDR3 bases are TGTGCCAGTTCTGTGGCAAACTCCTACGAGCAGTACTTC.

This chain uses TRBV5-8 with TRBJ1-5; D ambiguous. The CDR3 contains 12 residues. The V gene lost 2 bases and the J gene lost 4 bases, with 4 bases spanning the gap. Germline lookup yields CDR1 SGHTS and CDR2 YDEGEE. CDR3 loop: CASSFGNQPQHF. The CDR3 DNA reads TGTGCCAGCAGCTTCGGGAATCAGCCCCAGCATTTT.

By share, this clone ranks as medium-sized. The chain joins TRBV5-3 to TRBJ2-2; a weak D match, TRBD1 (5 bases). TRBV5-3 is identified as an open reading frame with a role that is uncertain. The CDR3 is made up of 15 amino acids. V was pared by 0 bases and J by 0 bases, with 6 bases between. The CDR3 nucleotides read TGTGCCAGAAGCTTGGCACAGGCGAACACCGGGGAGCTGTTTTTT. Its protein product is CARSLAQANTGELFF.

V gene TRBV30 combines with J gene TRBJ2-5, with 8 bases matching TRBD2. The V segment lost 7 bases and the J segment 7 bases; nucleotides outside the gene matches: 8. The CDR3 contains 12 residues. The germline V gene has CDR1 GTSNPN and CDR2 SVGIG (reference sequence). The CDR3 nucleotides are TGTGCCTCCCCGGCCGGGGGGGGGACCCAGTACTTC. Protein: CASPAGGGTQYF.

This clone has a single count. The chain has TRBV24-1 and TRBJ2-3; TRBD1 agrees at 7 bases. Trimming took 10 bases from V and 10 from J; bases not matched to a gene: 13. Germline V gene sequence: CDR1 KGHDR, CDR2 SFDVKD. This CDR3 contains 13 residues. In DNA form, the CDR3 reads TGTGCCACGGGACAGAGTGTTACAGGGGCGCAGTATTTT. It is translated as CATGQSVTGAQYF.

This chain uses TRBV19 with TRBJ2-2, with 8 bases identical to TRBD1. Germline-derived CDR1 and CDR2 are LNHDA and SQIVND (reference sequence). The V segment lost 4 bases and the J segment 7 bases; nucleotides outside the gene matches: 5. The CDR3 has 14 residues. The chain's CDR3 is CASSTGTGFGELFF. The DNA of the CDR3 is TGTGCCAGTAGTACCGGGACAGGCTTCGGGGAGCTGTTTTTT.

This clone was recorded only once. The genes are TRBV7-2 and TRBJ1-2, with TRBD1 as a possible D gene (5 bases). This CDR3 comprises 13 residues. The germline V gene has CDR1 SGHTA and CDR2 FQGNSA. The V end lost 1 base, the J end lost 8 bases, and 11 bases lay between the germline ends. As DNA, the CDR3 is TGTGCCAGCAGCTTAGGAAGGGGTACGGGCTACACCTTC. Its protein is CASSLGRGTGYTF. The full variable domain, rest sourced from reference TRBV7-2 and TRBJ1-2, is GAGVSQSPSNKVTEKGKDVELRCDPISGHTALYWYRQSLGQGLEFLIYFQGNSAPDKSGLPSDRFSAERTGGSVSTLTIQRTQQEDSAVYLCASSLGRGTGYTFGSGTRLTVV.

The chain uses TRBV3-1 (or the pseudogene TRBV3-2) and TRBJ2-2, with 8 bases matching TRBD2. Trimming at V came to 4 bases and at J to 6 bases, leaving 4 bases not matched to a gene. The germline CDR1 and CDR2 sequences are LGHDT and YNNKEL (reference sequence). This CDR3 is built from 14 residues. In DNA, the CDR3 is TGTGCCAGCAGCCCCCTGACTAGCGCCGGGGAGCTGTTTTTT. Translation gives CASSPLTSAGELFF.

In its sample, this clone was seen once. This chain uses TRBV29-1 with TRBJ2-1; TRBD1 aligns across 8 bases. The CDR3 length is 14 residues. The germline V gene has CDR1 SQVTM and CDR2 ANQGSEA. V shed 3 bases and J 3 bases; nucleotides not matched to a gene: 4. CDR3 in DNA: TGCAGCGTTGATGTGACAGGGGACTACAATGAGCAGTTCTTC. This gives the protein CSVDVTGDYNEQFF.

The chain couples TRBV5-6 to TRBJ2-7, with 12 nucleotides matching TRBD2. The trim removed 0 bases at V and 5 bases at J, leaving 3 bases unmatched. CDR1 SGHDT and CDR2 YYEEEE come from the germline V gene. This CDR3 region has 15 residues. The CDR3 DNA sequence: TGTGCCAGCAGCTTGGCACTAGCGGGAGGCCACGAGCAGTACTTC. Its protein is CASSLALAGGHEQYF.

The genes are TRBV6-1 and TRBJ1-1; the match to TRBD1 covers 8 bases. The CDR3 consists of 19 residues. The germline gives CDR1 MNHNS, CDR2 SASEGT. The J segment lost 8 bases and the V segment lost 3 bases, leaving 23 bases of the junction unmatched. CDR3 DNA sequence: TGTGCCAGCAGTGATATCCGGACGGACAGGGTGGTCCTCAGGCAGGAAGCTTTCTTT. Protein product: CASSDIRTDRVVLRQEAFF.

As to this clone: Mismatch with germline at one junction end may stem from a read error. This chain links TRBV7-7 with TRBJ2-5; TRBD1 might be the D (6 bases). In germline, CDR1 is SSHAT, CDR2 FNYEAQ (reference sequence). This CDR3 comprises 15 residues. In DNA, the CDR3 is TGTGCTAGCAGTTACTACCGGGACAAAGGGGAGACCCAGTACTTC. As protein: CASSYYRDKGETQYF.

To note about this clone: Its ends do not fully match the called genes, so a read error is possible. The chain employs TRBV10-3 and TRBJ1-3; D is undetermined. The CDR3 sequence is 14 residues long. Germline lookup yields CDR1 ENHRY and CDR2 SYGVKD. Written as DNA, the CDR3 is TGTACCATCAGTTTCACAGCCGAAGGAAACACCATATATTTT. Amino acid sequence: CTISFTAEGNTIYF.

This clone came up a few times. This chain uses TRBV10-1 with TRBJ2-7; weak D call: TRBD2 (5 bases). Trimming stripped 8 bases from V and 3 bases from J, with 35 bases between. The CDR3 runs 20 residues. The germline V gene encodes CDR1 WNHNN and CDR2 SYGVQD (reference sequence). The CDR3 here is CASARRHPIPLTQRLYEQYF. The DNA of the CDR3 is TGCGCCAGCGCCAGGAGGCACCCAATACCTTTAACCCAACGACTCTACGAGCAGTACTTC.

Concerning this clone: One end of the junction is discordant with germline, which a read error may explain. V is TRBV28 and J is TRBJ1-1; 10 bases agree with TRBD1. Germline V gene lookup returns CDR1 MDHEN and CDR2 SYDVKM. CDR3 size: 11 residues. This chain's CDR3 is CASSDRDRGFF. Written as DNA, the CDR3 is TGTGCCAGCAGTGACCGGGACAGGGGCTTTTTT.

The chain has TRBV11-1 and TRBJ2-2, with unresolved D. The V end lost 2 bases, the J end lost 5 bases, and 9 bases lay between the germline ends. Germline V gene data show CDR1 as SGHAT and CDR2 as FQDESV (reference sequence). The CDR3 is made up of 14 amino acids. CDR3 nucleotide sequence: TGTGCCAGCAGCTTAACGGGTTATACCGGGGAGCTGTTTTTT. Amino acid sequence: CASSLTGYTGELFF.

CDR3 sequence reads: CASKDRASGRQETQYF. The CDR3 nucleotides read TGTGCCAGTAAGGATCGGGCTAGCGGGAGGCAAGAGACCCAGTACTTC. This chain connects TRBV19 to TRBJ2-5; 11 nucleotides line up with TRBD2. Germline CDR1 LNHDA, CDR2 SQIVND (reference sequence). Germline trimming cut 7 bases from V and 2 bases from J; bases unmatched to any gene: 9. The CDR3 covers 16 residues.

V usage is TRBV3-1 (or the pseudogene TRBV3-2) and J usage is TRBJ1-2, with a weak D call TRBD1 (6 bases). Germline V gives CDR1 LGHDT, CDR2 YNNKEL (reference sequence). This CDR3 has 14 residues. Trimming cost V 2 bases and J 8 bases, with 15 bases left between them. The CDR3 here is CASSQIQGSDGYTF. The CDR3 DNA is TGTGCCAGCAGCCAAATACAGGGATCCGACGGCTACACCTTC.

The V call is TRBV6-6, the J call TRBJ2-2, with 11 bases that match TRBD2. Losses at the gene ends were 6 bases for V and 2 bases for J; bases not matched to a gene: 8. CDR3 length: 17 amino acids. Per the germline V gene, CDR1 is MNHNY and CDR2 is SVGAGI (reference sequence). The CDR3 DNA follows: TGTGCCAGCAGCCGAACTAGCGGGAGCATTAACACCGGGGAGCTGTTTTTT. It codes for CASSRTSGSINTGELFF.

The CDR3, as DNA: TGCGCCAGCAGCTTGAATAGTCGGGTTGGCTACACCTTC. Protein: CASSLNSRVGYTF. The rearrangement joins TRBV5-1 to TRBJ1-2; D is unclear. Per germline, CDR1 SGHRS and CDR2 YFSETQ. The CDR3 totals 13 residues. The V end lost 1 base, the J end lost 7 bases, and 11 bases lay between the germline ends.